The 31 T cell receptor beta chains reported below all come from one sample, sequenced in a study of T cells in Graves' hyperthyroidism and ophthalmopathy. What was amplified from RNA transcripts were TCR beta CDR3 regions. A set of HTBI primers served as the primers for a first-round RT-PCR of the TCR CDR3. TCRdb re-called the multiplex PCR reads through MiXCR, storing one row per CDR3 protein. The sample gives a few hundred thousand distinct CDR3 sequences, over 15% of which show up once; 15% is in the top ten. Sequencing was done on a sample of blood. These receptors came from a woman between 35 and 50 years old with Graves' ophthalmopathy.

This clonotype was observed at least ten times. The CDR3 spells CASSFPREQYF. The CDR3 DNA sequence: TGTGCCAGCAGCTTTCCACGCGAGCAGTACTTC. This chain connects TRBV5-8 to TRBJ2-7; D not resolved. This CDR3 is built from 11 residues. The germline V and J ends were trimmed by 2 bases and 6 bases, with 6 bases remaining between them. Germline values: CDR1 SGHTS, CDR2 YDEGEE.

This clonotype was recorded many times. The rearrangement links TRBV6-2 or TRBV6-3 to TRBJ2-1; D ambiguous. CDR3 length: 12 amino acids. Germline CDR1 MNHEY, CDR2 SVGEGT. With 5 bases removed from V and 7 bases from J, the gap between germline ends came to 9 bases. CDR3 nucleotide sequence: TGTGCCAGCAGTCCTGGCTGGAATGAGCAGTTCTTC. Protein product: CASSPGWNEQFF.

This clonotype was recorded at least ten times. CDR3 nucleotides: TGTGCCAGCAGTTTTTTCCGAAGAACGAACACCGGGGAGCTGTTTTTT. It translates to CASSFFRRTNTGELFF. The V and J genes are TRBV28 and TRBJ2-2; D not resolved. Germline CDR1 and CDR2: MDHEN and SYDVKM. The V gene lost 3 bases and the J gene lost 0 bases, with 11 bases spanning the gap. The CDR3 runs to 16 residues.

This clonotype was seen ten or more times. An end of the junction differs from the germline gene, which may be a read error. The chain joins TRBV6-1 to TRBJ2-5; the match to TRBD1 covers 7 bases. In germline, CDR1 is MNHNS, CDR2 SASEGT. The length of the CDR3 is 14 residues. CDR3 sequence reads: CASSEGTVGETQYF. The CDR3 coding sequence is TGTGCCAGCAGCGAAGGGACAGTTGGCGAGACCCAGTACTTC.

This clonotype was found many times. This chain connects TRBV20-1 to TRBJ2-7; D ambiguous. This CDR3 is built from 13 residues. Per germline, CDR1 DFQATT and CDR2 SNEGSKA (reference sequence). The V gene lost 0 bases and the J gene lost 3 bases, with 9 bases spanning the gap. The CDR3 DNA follows: TGCAGTGCTAGAGATCCTTCTAGCTACGAGCAGTACTTC. It codes for CSARDPSSYEQYF.

Ten or more counts support this clonotype. V usage is TRBV12-3 or TRBV12-4 and J usage is TRBJ2-2; 8 bases are shared with TRBD1. J was trimmed by 1 base and V by 5 bases; bases with no gene match: 6. This CDR3 has 16 amino acids. This chain's CDR3 is CASSQPGTGNTGELFF. The CDR3 DNA sequence: TGTGCCAGCAGTCAACCCGGGACAGGGAACACCGGGGAGCTGTTTTTT.

This clonotype has only one observation. J is TRBJ2-5 and V is TRBV7-9; D may be TRBD2 (6 bases). Germline V gives CDR1 SEHNR, CDR2 FQNEAQ (reference sequence). The V and J ends lost 5 bases and 0 bases respectively, with 13 bases between them. This CDR3 has 15 residues. The CDR3 region has the DNA TGTGCCAGCAGCCCCCGGGAGACCCACCAAGAGACCCAGTACTTC. Its translation: CASSPRETHQETQYF.

At least ten counts were recorded for this clonotype. The gene calls are TRBV12-3 or TRBV12-4 and TRBJ2-5, with TRBD2 matching over 11 bases. V trimming: 5 bases; J trimming: 5 bases; junction bases outside the gene matches: 10. The CDR3 totals 16 residues. The CDR3 spells CASSRIAGGPRETQYF. In DNA, the CDR3 is TGTGCCAGCAGTCGAATAGCGGGAGGGCCCCGGGAGACCCAGTACTTC.

This clonotype was picked up many times. The rearrangement joins TRBV19 to TRBJ2-2; TRBD2 agrees at 9 bases. V gave up 7 bases and J gave up 6 bases; unmatched junction bases: 9. The CDR3 is 15 residues long. CDR1 is LNHDA, CDR2 SQIVND, per germline (reference sequence). The CDR3 bases are TGTGCCAGTACAGCGGATAGCGGGAGTCCCGGGGAGCTGTTTTTT. Protein: CASTADSGSPGELFF.

This clonotype was seen many times. The chain recombines TRBV28 with TRBJ1-1; maybe TRBD1 (6 bases). The CDR3 loop spans 15 amino acids. V lost 6 bases, J lost 5 bases, and 19 bases lay in between. CDR1 and CDR2 from the germline V gene are MDHEN and SYDVKM. The CDR3 loop is CASRSLRGGRTEAFF. DNA for the CDR3: TGTGCCAGCAGGAGCCTGAGGGGGGGAAGGACTGAAGCTTTCTTT.

This clonotype appeared a few times. The chain's CDR3 is CAWSAKTVSSYNSPLHF. DNA for the CDR3: TGTGCCTGGAGTGCCAAAACAGTGTCCTCCTATAATTCACCCCTCCACTTT. The rearrangement joins TRBV30 to TRBJ1-6; D gene ambiguous. CDR1 and CDR2 (germline): GTSNPN, SVGIG (reference sequence). The CDR3 length is 17 residues. V dropped 1 base and J dropped 0 bases, with 13 bases sitting between them.

The chain uses TRBV6-5 and TRBJ2-7, with 8 bases fitting TRBD2. The CDR3 runs to 12 residues. V lost 10 bases and J lost 5; bases outside the gene matches: 7. The germline V gene has CDR1 MNHEY and CDR2 SVGAGI. The CDR3 here is CATLAGRNEQYF. CDR3 DNA: TGTGCCACATTAGCGGGACGGAACGAGCAGTACTTC.

Many counts were recorded for this clonotype. V gene TRBV7-1 combines with J gene TRBJ2-7; D perhaps matches TRBD1 (9 bases). TRBV7-1 is labeled an ORF, and its function is uncertain. This CDR3 contains 20 residues. V shed 3 bases and J shed 3 bases, with 30 bases lying between them. The CDR3 loop is CASSSLFRGQGLVENYEQYF. The CDR3 DNA sequence: TGTGCCAGCAGCTCGTTGTTTAGGGGACAGGGACTAGTAGAGAACTACGAGCAGTACTTC.

This clonotype was detected many times. V gene TRBV12-3 or TRBV12-4 combines with J gene TRBJ2-7; 8 bases are a match to TRBD1. The V segment lost 7 bases and the J segment 4 bases; nucleotides outside the gene matches: 18. The CDR3 is 17 amino acids. As DNA, the CDR3 is TGTGCCAGCACCCTGCTGGGGTACAGGGGGGAAAGGTACGAGCAGTACTTC. Its protein product is CASTLLGYRGERYEQYF.

This clonotype was seen many times. This chain links TRBV6-5 with TRBJ2-1; D gene unclear. The CDR3 runs 13 residues. Looked up from germline, CDR1 is MNHEY and CDR2 is SVGAGI. V was clipped by 3 bases and J by 6 bases, with 9 bases between them. The CDR3 is CASSYNTGNEQFF. The CDR3 nucleotides read TGTGCCAGCAGTTATAACACGGGCAATGAGCAGTTCTTC.

This clonotype occurred many times. This sequence joins TRBV3-1 and TRBJ2-1; the match to TRBD2 covers 9 bases. Germline CDR1 is LGHDT and CDR2 is YNNKEL (reference sequence). The CDR3 totals 14 residues. V shed 4 bases, J shed 6 bases, and the junction held 4 bases outside the gene matches. CDR3 sequence (DNA): TGTGCCAGCAGCCTCCGGACTAGCGCCAATGAGCAGTTCTTC. Its protein product is CASSLRTSANEQFF.

There are many counts of this clonotype. The J gene is TRBJ1-2, the V gene TRBV28; 7 bases are shared with TRBD1. With V trimmed by 8 bases and J by 4 bases, 7 bases remained unmatched. This CDR3 is built from 13 residues. Germline values: CDR1 MDHEN, CDR2 SYDVKM. Here the CDR3 reads CASSLRGGYGYTF. The CDR3 DNA is TGTGCCAGCTCCCTCAGGGGGGGCTATGGCTACACCTTC.

Many counts were recorded for this clonotype. This could be a read error, since a much larger clone is one nucleotide away. The genes are TRBV6-2 or TRBV6-3 and TRBJ2-7; a possible D gene is TRBD1 (6 bases). CDR1 is MNHEY, CDR2 SVGEGT, per germline. The CDR3 is 17 residues long. The V and J ends lost 2 bases and 3 bases respectively, with 20 bases between them. The CDR3 bases are TGTGCCAGCAGTTACAAGACAGGCCAGGGGATAGACTACGAGCAGTACTTC. It yields the protein CASSYKTGQGIDYEQYF.

This clonotype was observed many times. The chain recombines TRBV19 with TRBJ2-2, with a tentative D call TRBD1 (5 bases). CDR3 size: 16 residues. Looked up from germline, CDR1 is LNHDA and CDR2 is SQIVND (reference sequence). V lost 5 bases and J 1 base, leaving 14 bases between the germline ends. DNA of the CDR3: TGTGCCAGTAGTCCCCGACAGATATTGAACACCGGGGAGCTGTTTTTT. Its translation is CASSPRQILNTGELFF.

This clonotype was seen at least ten times. V gene TRBV6-1 combines with J gene TRBJ1-5; D is unclear. This CDR3 region has 12 residues. The germline gives CDR1 MNHNS, CDR2 SASEGT. V lost 0 bases and J 7 bases, leaving 4 bases between the germline ends. The CDR3 region has the DNA TGTGCCAGCAGTGAAGCTAGGCAGCCCCAGCATTTT. Protein product: CASSEARQPQHF.

This clonotype came up many times. The chain uses TRBV12-3 or TRBV12-4 and TRBJ1-5, with a tentative D call TRBD1 (5 bases). The CDR3 consists of 14 residues. With 3 bases removed from V and 6 bases from J, the gap between germline ends came to 12 bases. The CDR3 is CASSLTRGGQPQHF. Here the CDR3 DNA reads TGTGCCAGCAGTTTGACAAGGGGCGGTCAGCCCCAGCATTTT.

This clonotype has ten or more counts. The V and J genes are TRBV20-1 and TRBJ2-7; D is possibly TRBD2 (5 bases). With 5 bases removed from V and 4 bases from J, the gap between germline ends came to 15 bases. CDR1 and CDR2 from the germline V gene are DFQATT and SNEGSKA (reference sequence). The CDR3 is made up of 13 amino acids. Written as DNA, the CDR3 is TGCAGTGCTGAACTAGGGTCTTCGTACGAGCAGTACTTC. It is translated as CSAELGSSYEQYF.

This clonotype was detected ten times or more. The V and J genes are TRBV14 and TRBJ2-2; D is perhaps TRBD1 or TRBD2 (5 bases each). The germline V gene encodes CDR1 SGHDN and CDR2 FVKESK. The CDR3 sequence is 13 residues long. V was trimmed by 5 bases and J by 7 bases, leaving 11 bases between them. Written as DNA, the CDR3 is TGTGCCAGCAGCGAGGGGTTCGTCGGGGAGCTGTTTTTT. It yields the protein CASSEGFVGELFF.

This clonotype occurred many times. J is TRBJ2-5 and V is TRBV6-5; perhaps TRBD2 as D (5 bases). Germline V gives CDR1 MNHEY, CDR2 SVGAGI. V was shortened by 8 bases and J by 5 bases, with 15 bases between the two germline ends. The CDR3 covers 13 residues. CDR3 amino acids: CASVQRLDETQYF. CDR3 in DNA: TGTGCCAGCGTTCAGCGGCTAGATGAGACCCAGTACTTC.

V is TRBV27 and J is TRBJ1-1; D gene uncertain. The V end lost 8 bases, the J end lost 0 bases, and 10 bases lay between the germline ends. This CDR3 is 13 amino acids long. CDR1 is MNHEY, CDR2 SMNVEV, per germline (reference sequence). CDR3 in amino acids: CASGLVVNTEAFF. Written as DNA, the CDR3 is TGTGCCAGCGGCTTGGTGGTGAACACTGAAGCTTTCTTT.

Many counts were recorded for this clonotype. The chain carries TRBV7-9 and TRBJ2-7; D unclear. This CDR3 has 15 amino acids. From germline, CDR1 is SEHNR and CDR2 FQNEAQ (reference sequence). V was pared by 1 base and J by 0 bases, with 10 bases between. DNA for the CDR3: TGTGCCAGCAGCTTAGTGGCATCGAGCTCCTACGAGCAGTACTTC. Protein product: CASSLVASSSYEQYF.

At least ten counts were recorded for this clonotype. This sequence joins TRBV12-3 or TRBV12-4 and TRBJ2-3, with D perhaps TRBD2 (6 bases). This CDR3 is 14 amino acids long. Deletions cut 3 bases from V and 1 base from J, with 8 bases between. CDR3 sequence reads: CASSFGGRTDTQYF. The CDR3 DNA sequence: TGTGCCAGCAGTTTTGGAGGGCGCACAGATACGCAGTATTTT.

This clonotype showed up many times. The CDR3, as DNA: TGTGCCAGTAGTACGCTTCCCACTGGGGCCAACGTCCTGACTTTC. Amino acid sequence: CASSTLPTGANVLTF. The chain employs TRBV19 and TRBJ2-6; no reliable D call. Trimming shortened V by 4 bases and J by 2 bases, and 9 bases separated the two germline ends. This CDR3 has 15 residues. The V gene's germline CDR1 is LNHDA and CDR2 SQIVND (reference sequence).

The V and J genes are TRBV29-1 and TRBJ2-7; TRBD1 aligns across 9 bases. V was pared by 6 bases and J by 2 bases, with 8 bases of the junction left unmatched. Germline V gene data show CDR1 as SQVTM and CDR2 as ANQGSEA. The CDR3 has 14 residues. The CDR3 protein is CSVGSGTGPYEQYF. DNA of the CDR3: TGCAGCGTCGGTTCCGGGACAGGGCCCTACGAGCAGTACTTC.

This clonotype was recorded at least ten times. V and J are TRBV28 and TRBJ2-7; a possible D gene is TRBD1 (5 bases). The V gene lost 6 bases and the J gene lost 1 base, with 10 bases spanning the gap. Germline assignment: CDR1 MDHEN and CDR2 SYDVKM. The CDR3 is 13 residues long. The CDR3 sequence: CASRNRNSYEQYF. In DNA, the CDR3 is TGTGCCAGCAGGAACAGGAATTCCTACGAGCAGTACTTC.

This clonotype was observed at least ten times. This chain links TRBV28 with TRBJ1-2, with D possibly being TRBD1 (6 bases). This CDR3 has 14 amino acids. V lost 3 bases and J lost 8, with 16 bases in between. The germline gives CDR1 MDHEN, CDR2 SYDVKM. This chain's CDR3 is CASSLGGALRGYTF. The CDR3 DNA sequence: TGTGCCAGCAGTTTGGGGGGGGCGCTGAGAGGCTACACCTTC.